These 23 T cell receptor beta chains share one sample of origin, sequenced in a study of early T cells in non-severe SARS-CoV-2 infection. TCRdb fed the 5' RACE reads into MiXCR, producing one record per CDR3 protein. The sample yields 70,000 to 90,000 distinct CDR3 sequences, under 15% seen once. Sequencing was done on a sample of whole blood. The receptor source for this set is an adult who was a healthcare worker with PCR-confirmed SARS-CoV-2 infection or an uninfected control (not recorded which).

This rearrangement joins TRBV3-1 to TRBJ2-4; D may be TRBD1 (6 bases). The CDR3 is 17 residues long. V was cut by 3 bases and J by 3 bases, with 18 bases left in between. Germline CDR1 reads LGHDT; CDR2 reads YNNKEL (reference sequence). The CDR3 sequence: CASSHNSQGYDKNIQYF. The CDR3 DNA is TGTGCCAGCAGCCATAATTCTCAGGGGTACGACAAAAACATTCAGTACTTC.

This clonotype was detected ten times or more. This chain connects TRBV5-1 to TRBJ2-5; weak D call: TRBD2 (5 bases). The CDR3 contains 13 residues. The V end was cut by 7 bases, the J end by 2 bases, with 12 bases between. In germline, CDR1 is SGHRS, CDR2 YFSETQ. The CDR3 sequence is CASYPGSQETQYF. The CDR3 nucleotides are TGCGCCAGCTATCCGGGATCTCAAGAGACCCAGTACTTC.

The rearrangement links TRBV3-1 to TRBJ2-5, with no clear D. V was trimmed by 3 bases and J by 2 bases, leaving 1 base between them. CDR1 LGHDT and CDR2 YNNKEL come from the germline V gene (reference sequence). The CDR3 is 11 residues long. The CDR3: CASSQQETQYF. CDR3 coding DNA: TGTGCCAGCAGCCAGCAAGAGACCCAGTACTTC.

The genes are TRBV28 and TRBJ2-7; 7 bases are shared with TRBD1. Trimming took 0 bases from V and 3 from J; bases not matched to a gene: 5. The CDR3 totals 15 residues. CDR1 is MDHEN, CDR2 SYDVKM, per germline. Written as DNA, the CDR3 is TGTGCCAGCAGTTTATGCCTAGGGGGCAACTACGAGCAGTACTTC. Protein product: CASSLCLGGNYEQYF.

CDR3 protein: CASSQVPGFGYTF. DNA for the CDR3: TGCGCCAGCAGCCAAGTCCCGGGGTTTGGCTACACCTTC. V and J are TRBV4-1 and TRBJ1-2, with no clear D. From germline, CDR1 is MGHRA and CDR2 YSYEKL. The CDR3 length is 13 residues. V was clipped by 1 base and J by 7 bases, with 10 bases between them.

The chain joins TRBV4-3 to TRBJ1-1; 8 positions match TRBD1. The CDR3 has 17 amino acids. V was pared by 0 bases and J by 5 bases, with 11 bases of the junction left unmatched. Germline CDR1 and CDR2: LGHNA and YSLEER. The CDR3 DNA follows: TGCGCCAGCAGCCAAGAATGGTCAGGGGGCTATATGACTGAAGCTTTCTTT. Translation gives CASSQEWSGGYMTEAFF.

This clonotype has at least ten counts. The chain combines TRBV9 with TRBJ2-2, with D uncertain. V was clipped by 0 bases and J by 1 base, with 7 bases between them. The CDR3 runs to 15 residues. Germline V gives CDR1 SGDLS, CDR2 YYNGEE. The CDR3 region has the DNA TGTGCCAGCAGCGTAGGCTCAAAGAACACCGGGGAGCTGTTTTTT. Protein sequence: CASSVGSKNTGELFF.

This clonotype was seen a single time. The V call is TRBV27, the J call TRBJ2-3; no firm D call. Trimming pared 6 bases from V and 1 base from J, leaving 8 bases between. Germline CDR1 reads MNHEY; CDR2 reads SMNVEV (reference sequence). The CDR3 totals 13 residues. The CDR3 spells CASSSARTDTQYF. CDR3 sequence (DNA): TGTGCCAGCAGCTCAGCACGCACAGATACGCAGTATTTT.

For the CDR3, the DNA is TGTGCCAGCTCACCGTACAGGCAGGCCACCGGGGAGCTGTTTTTT. Amino acid sequence: CASSPYRQATGELFF. The genes are TRBV18 and TRBJ2-2; the D gene is possibly TRBD1 (5 bases). The CDR3 runs to 15 residues. The V gene lost 3 bases and the J gene lost 4 bases, with 12 bases spanning the gap. The germline V gene has CDR1 KGHSH and CDR2 LQKENI.

The rearrangement uses TRBV5-1 and TRBJ2-7; D remains ambiguous. Germline CDR1 SGHRS, CDR2 YFSETQ. The CDR3 runs 13 residues. The ends were cut back, 4 bases at V and 0 bases at J, with 8 bases in the middle. CDR3 sequence: CASSDGHSYEQYF. CDR3 coding DNA: TGCGCCAGCAGCGATGGCCACTCCTACGAGCAGTACTTC.

The chain recombines TRBV6-2 or TRBV6-3 with TRBJ2-2, with TRBD1 matching 7 bases. Germline CDR1 reads MNHEY; CDR2 reads SVGEGT. CDR3 length: 12 residues. V trimming: 8 bases; J trimming: 3 bases; junction bases outside the gene matches: 0. CDR3 DNA: TGTGCCAGCGGACAGGACACCGGGGAGCTGTTTTTT. This codes for CASGQDTGELFF.

J is TRBJ2-1 and V is TRBV7-6, with a weak D call TRBD1 (7 bases). The CDR3 length is 18 residues. Between the trimmed V and J ends, which lost 2 bases and 4 bases, there was a span of 21 bases. Germline lookup yields CDR1 SGHVS and CDR2 FNYEAQ. The CDR3 loop is CASSLYRRGTAFYNEQFF. The CDR3 DNA follows: TGTGCCAGCAGCTTATACCGGCGCGGGACAGCGTTTTACAATGAGCAGTTCTTC. The full variable domain, completed using reference TRBV7-6 and TRBJ2-1, is GAGVSQSPRYKVTKRGQDVALRCDPISGHVSLYWYRQALGQGPEFLTYFNYEAQQDKSGLPNDRFSAERPEGSISTLTIQRTEQRDSAMYRCASSLYRRGTAFYNEQFFGPGTRLTVL.

The table lists this clonotype with many counts. The chain is built from TRBV2 and TRBJ2-1; 8 nucleotides agree with TRBD2. The CDR3 runs 14 residues. The germline CDR1 and CDR2 sequences are SNHLY and FYNNEI. With 6 bases clipped from V and 5 bases from J, the junction kept 6 bases outside the gene matches. CDR3 nucleotides: TGTGCCAGCAGGCCGGGACTAGGGAACAATGAGCAGTTCTTC. Its translation: CASRPGLGNNEQFF.

The J gene is TRBJ2-7, the V gene TRBV27; 7 bases match TRBD1. Germline V gene sequence: CDR1 MNHEY, CDR2 SMNVEV (reference sequence). Trimming took 5 bases from V and 2 from J; bases not matched to a gene: 9. The CDR3 extends over 15 amino acids. The CDR3 nucleotides are TGTGCCAGCAGTCGTCTGACAGGGTCCCCCTACGAGCAGTACTTC. Translation: CASSRLTGSPYEQYF.

The rearrangement joins TRBV28 to TRBJ2-3; 10 positions agree with TRBD2. This CDR3 is 16 amino acids long. In germline, CDR1 is MDHEN, CDR2 SYDVKM. V lost 7 bases and J lost 3; bases outside the gene matches: 10. CDR3 DNA: TGTGCCAGCACAGTGAGCGGGAGGGCCCGGACAGATACGCAGTATTTT. As protein: CASTVSGRARTDTQYF.

The rearrangement links TRBV5-1 to TRBJ2-4, with 10 bases aligning to TRBD1. V gave up 3 bases and J gave up 0 bases; unmatched junction bases: 12. This CDR3 is 19 amino acids long. Germline loops: CDR1 SGHRS, CDR2 YFSETQ. CDR3 nucleotides: TGCGCCAGCAGCTCGACAGGGGGCAAGGACAAATTAGCCAAAAACATTCAGTACTTC. Translated: CASSSTGGKDKLAKNIQYF.

This clonotype was observed many times. The chain uses TRBV6-5 and TRBJ1-2; D gene unclear. V was pared by 4 bases and J by 10 bases, with 22 bases between. Germline V gives CDR1 MNHEY, CDR2 SVGAGI. This CDR3 contains 15 residues. Here the CDR3 DNA reads TGTGCCAGCAGTTCGGCCGGCGACGGACCCAATGCCTACACCTTC. Translation gives CASSSAGDGPNAYTF.

This clonotype was detected a few times. The chain combines TRBV20-1 with TRBJ1-5, with unresolved D. The V gene's germline CDR1 is DFQATT and CDR2 SNEGSKA (reference sequence). Trimming stripped 2 bases from V and 9 bases from J, with 17 bases between. This CDR3 has 14 residues. CDR3 nucleotide sequence: TGCAGTGCTAGATCGCGCGGCAATTGGGCGCCCCAGCATTTT. Translating it yields CSARSRGNWAPQHF.

This clonotype was seen a few times. The genes are TRBV12-3 or TRBV12-4 and TRBJ1-6; no clear D. Between the trimmed V and J ends, which lost 6 bases and 10 bases, there was a span of 10 bases. The CDR3 extends over 12 amino acids. The CDR3 bases are TGTGCCAGCAGGGCGGATTGGTCACCCCTCCACTTT. Encoded protein: CASRADWSPLHF.

This clonotype was picked up a small number of times. The J gene is TRBJ1-1, the V gene TRBV2; D gene unclear. The germline V and J ends were trimmed by 7 bases and 0 bases, with 9 bases remaining between them. The CDR3 runs 13 residues. CDR1 is SNHLY and CDR2 is FYNNEI in the germline V gene. In DNA, the CDR3 is TGTGCCAGCAAATTGACGGTGAACACTGAAGCTTTCTTT. Amino acid sequence: CASKLTVNTEAFF.

This clonotype was detected many times. V is TRBV7-9 and J is TRBJ2-2; 7 bases fit TRBD1. The V gene's germline CDR1 is SEHNR and CDR2 FQNEAQ (reference sequence). This CDR3 spans 16 amino acids. Trimming cost V 2 bases and J 4 bases; bases outside gene matches: 7. In DNA, the CDR3 is TGTGCCAGCAGCTTATTTGGGACAGCTACCACCGGGGAGCTGTTTTTT. This translates into CASSLFGTATTGELFF.

This clonotype was seen more than once but under ten times. This sequence joins TRBV21-1 and TRBJ2-5; the table's TRBD2 call for D was not verified on the DNA. TRBV21-1 is a known pseudogene. The CDR3 loop spans 15 amino acids. The CDR3 loop is CASSKAGGPDETQYF. CDR3 nucleotide sequence: TGTGCCAGCAGCAAAGCGGGAGGGCCAGATGAGACCCAGTACTTC.

This clonotype was seen more than once but under ten times. V is TRBV6-2 or TRBV6-3 and J is TRBJ2-2, with D unresolved. This CDR3 comprises 12 residues. V was cut by 7 bases and J by 1 base, with 4 bases left in between. Germline V CDR1 and CDR2: MNHEY, SVGEGT. Here the CDR3 reads CASIRNTGELFF. The CDR3 DNA sequence: TGTGCCAGCATTCGGAACACCGGGGAGCTGTTTTTT.